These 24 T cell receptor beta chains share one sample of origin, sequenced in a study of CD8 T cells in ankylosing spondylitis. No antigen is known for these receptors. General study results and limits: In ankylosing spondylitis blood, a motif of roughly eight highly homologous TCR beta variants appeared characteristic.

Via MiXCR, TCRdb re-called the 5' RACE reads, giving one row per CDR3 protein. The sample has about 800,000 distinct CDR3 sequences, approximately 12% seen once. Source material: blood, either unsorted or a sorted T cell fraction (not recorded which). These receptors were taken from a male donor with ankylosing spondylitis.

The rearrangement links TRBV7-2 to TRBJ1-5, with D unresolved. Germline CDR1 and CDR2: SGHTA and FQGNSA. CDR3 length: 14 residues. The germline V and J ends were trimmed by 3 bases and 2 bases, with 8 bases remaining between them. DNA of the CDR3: TGTGCCAGCAGCTTGGAGCGGGGCAATCAGCCCCAGCATTTT. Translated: CASSLERGNQPQHF.

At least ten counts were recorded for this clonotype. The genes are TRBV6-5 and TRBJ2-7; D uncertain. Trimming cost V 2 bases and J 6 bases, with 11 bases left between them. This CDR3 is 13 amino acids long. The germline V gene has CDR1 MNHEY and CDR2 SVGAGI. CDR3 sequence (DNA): TGTGCCAGCAGTTACCAGCTTTCAAGCGAGCAGTACTTC. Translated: CASSYQLSSEQYF.

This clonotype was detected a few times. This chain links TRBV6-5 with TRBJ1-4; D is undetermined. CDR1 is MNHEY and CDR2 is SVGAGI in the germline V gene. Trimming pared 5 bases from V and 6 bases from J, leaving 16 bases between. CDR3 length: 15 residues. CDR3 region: CASSVLGQYYEKLFF. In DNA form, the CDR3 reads TGTGCCAGCAGTGTACTAGGGCAGTATTATGAAAAACTGTTTTTT.

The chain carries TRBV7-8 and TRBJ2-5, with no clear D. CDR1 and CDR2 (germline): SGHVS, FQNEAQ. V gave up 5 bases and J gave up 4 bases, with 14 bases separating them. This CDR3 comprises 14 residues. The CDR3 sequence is CASSRPVGGETQYF. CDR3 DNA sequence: TGTGCCAGCAGCCGGCCGGTGGGCGGAGAGACCCAGTACTTC. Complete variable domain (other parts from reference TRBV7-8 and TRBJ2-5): GAGVSQSPRYKVAKRGQDVALRCDPISGHVSLFWYQQALGQGPEFLTYFQNEAQLDKSGLPSDRFFAERPEGSVSTLKIQRTQQEDSAVYLCASSRPVGGETQYFGPGTRLLVL.

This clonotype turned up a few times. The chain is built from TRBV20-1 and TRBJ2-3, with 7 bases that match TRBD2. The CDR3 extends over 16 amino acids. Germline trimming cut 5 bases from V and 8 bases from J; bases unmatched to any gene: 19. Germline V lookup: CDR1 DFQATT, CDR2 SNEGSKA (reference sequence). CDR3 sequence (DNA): TGCAGTGCTCCCCCGATGTCCAGCGGGATGCCAGTTACGCAGTATTTT. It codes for CSAPPMSSGMPVTQYF.

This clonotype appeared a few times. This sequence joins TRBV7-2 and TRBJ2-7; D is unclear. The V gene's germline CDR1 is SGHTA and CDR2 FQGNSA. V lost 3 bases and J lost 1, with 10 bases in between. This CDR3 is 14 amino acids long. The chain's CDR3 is CASSFVGWSYEQYF. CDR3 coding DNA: TGTGCCAGCAGCTTCGTGGGGTGGTCCTACGAGCAGTACTTC. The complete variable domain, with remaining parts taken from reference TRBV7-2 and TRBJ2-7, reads GAGVSQSPSNKVTEKGKDVELRCDPISGHTALYWYRQSLGQGLEFLIYFQGNSAPDKSGLPSDRFSAERTGGSVSTLTIQRTQQEDSAVYLCASSFVGWSYEQYFGPGTRLTVT.

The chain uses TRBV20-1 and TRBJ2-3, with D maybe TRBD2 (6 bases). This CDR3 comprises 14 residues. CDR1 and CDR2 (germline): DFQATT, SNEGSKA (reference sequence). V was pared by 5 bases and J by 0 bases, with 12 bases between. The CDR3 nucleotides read TGCAGTGCTGATGGAGGGGCGAGCACAGATACGCAGTATTTT. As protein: CSADGGASTDTQYF.

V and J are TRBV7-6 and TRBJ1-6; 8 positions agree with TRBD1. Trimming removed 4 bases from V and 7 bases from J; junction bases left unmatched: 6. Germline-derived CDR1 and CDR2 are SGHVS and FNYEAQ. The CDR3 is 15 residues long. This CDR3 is CASSSTGARNSPLHF. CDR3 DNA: TGTGCCAGCAGCTCGACAGGGGCCCGCAATTCACCCCTCCACTTT.

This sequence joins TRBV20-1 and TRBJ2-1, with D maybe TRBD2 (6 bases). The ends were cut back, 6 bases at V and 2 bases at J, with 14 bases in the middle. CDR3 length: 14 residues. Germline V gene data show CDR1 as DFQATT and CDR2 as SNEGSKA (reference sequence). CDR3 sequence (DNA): TGCAGTGCCGCCGGGGCTAGCGCCTACAATGAGCAGTTCTTC. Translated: CSAAGASAYNEQFF.

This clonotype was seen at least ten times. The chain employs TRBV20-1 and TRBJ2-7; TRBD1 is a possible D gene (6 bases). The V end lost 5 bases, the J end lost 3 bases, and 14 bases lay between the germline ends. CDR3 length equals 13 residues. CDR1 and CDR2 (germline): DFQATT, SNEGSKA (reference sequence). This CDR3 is CSAAQGHYYEQYF. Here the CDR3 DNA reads TGCAGTGCTGCGCAGGGGCATTACTACGAGCAGTACTTC.

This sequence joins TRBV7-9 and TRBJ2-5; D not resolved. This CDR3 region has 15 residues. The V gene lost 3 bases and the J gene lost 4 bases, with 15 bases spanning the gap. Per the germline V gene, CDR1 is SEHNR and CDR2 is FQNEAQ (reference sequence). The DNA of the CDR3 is TGTGCCAGCAGCTTTTTCTCCGTAGGTGGAGAGACCCAGTACTTC. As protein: CASSFFSVGGETQYF.

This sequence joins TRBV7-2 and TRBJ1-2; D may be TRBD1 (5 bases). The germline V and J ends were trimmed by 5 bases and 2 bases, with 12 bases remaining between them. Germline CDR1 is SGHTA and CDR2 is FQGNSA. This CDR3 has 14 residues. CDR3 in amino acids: CASSPRQQNYGYTF. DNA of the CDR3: TGTGCCAGCAGCCCTAGACAGCAGAACTATGGCTACACCTTC.

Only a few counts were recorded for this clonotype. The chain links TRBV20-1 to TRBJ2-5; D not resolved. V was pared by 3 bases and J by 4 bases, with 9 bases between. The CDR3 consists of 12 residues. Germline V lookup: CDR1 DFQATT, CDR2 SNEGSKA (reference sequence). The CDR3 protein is CSASPARETQYF. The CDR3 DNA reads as TGCAGTGCTAGCCCAGCGCGAGAGACCCAGTACTTC.

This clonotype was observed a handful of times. CDR3 region: CASSQDPSNQPQHF. CDR3 coding DNA: TGCGCCAGCAGCCAAGATCCGAGTAATCAGCCCCAGCATTTT. The V gene is TRBV4-3, the J gene TRBJ1-5, with D hard to call. The length of the CDR3 is 14 residues. Germline V CDR1 and CDR2: LGHNA, YSLEER. The V and J ends lost 0 bases and 4 bases respectively, with 7 bases between them.

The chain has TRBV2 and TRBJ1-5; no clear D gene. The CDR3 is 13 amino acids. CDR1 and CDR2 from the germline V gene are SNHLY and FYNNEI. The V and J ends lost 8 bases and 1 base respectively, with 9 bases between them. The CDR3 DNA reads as TGTGCCAGCTCAGCGGAGAGCAATCAGCCCCAGCATTTT. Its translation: CASSAESNQPQHF.

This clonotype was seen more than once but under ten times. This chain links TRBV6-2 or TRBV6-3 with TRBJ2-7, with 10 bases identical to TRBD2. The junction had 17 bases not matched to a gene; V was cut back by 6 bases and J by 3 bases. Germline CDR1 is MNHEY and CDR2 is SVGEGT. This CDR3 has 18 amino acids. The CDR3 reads CASRRAFWTSGRVYEQYF. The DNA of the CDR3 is TGTGCCAGCAGGCGCGCCTTTTGGACTAGCGGACGGGTCTACGAGCAGTACTTC.

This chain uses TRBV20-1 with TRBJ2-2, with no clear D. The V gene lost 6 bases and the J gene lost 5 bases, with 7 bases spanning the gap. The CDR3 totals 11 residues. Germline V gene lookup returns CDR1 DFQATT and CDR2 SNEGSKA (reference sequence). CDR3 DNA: TGCAGTGCAGGAGCAACCGGGGAGCTGTTTTTT. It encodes CSAGATGELFF.

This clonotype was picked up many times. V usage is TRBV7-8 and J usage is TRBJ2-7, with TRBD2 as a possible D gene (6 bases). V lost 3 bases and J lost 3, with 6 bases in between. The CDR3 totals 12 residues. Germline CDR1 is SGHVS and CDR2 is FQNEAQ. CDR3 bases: TGTGCCAGCAGCTTTAGCGGCTACGAGCAGTACTTC. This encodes CASSFSGYEQYF.

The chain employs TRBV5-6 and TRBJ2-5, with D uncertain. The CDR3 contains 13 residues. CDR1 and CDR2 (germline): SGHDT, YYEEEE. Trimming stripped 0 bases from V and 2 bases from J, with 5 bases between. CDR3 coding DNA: TGTGCCAGCAGCTTGGTACAGCAAGAGACCCAGTACTTC. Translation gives CASSLVQQETQYF.

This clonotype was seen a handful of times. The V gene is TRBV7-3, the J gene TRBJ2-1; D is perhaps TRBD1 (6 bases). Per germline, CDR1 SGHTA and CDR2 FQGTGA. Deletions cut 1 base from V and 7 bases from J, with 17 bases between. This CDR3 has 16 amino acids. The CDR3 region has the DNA TGTGCCAGCAGCTTAATCGGACAGACCTTCGGAAATGAGCAGTTCTTC. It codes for CASSLIGQTFGNEQFF.

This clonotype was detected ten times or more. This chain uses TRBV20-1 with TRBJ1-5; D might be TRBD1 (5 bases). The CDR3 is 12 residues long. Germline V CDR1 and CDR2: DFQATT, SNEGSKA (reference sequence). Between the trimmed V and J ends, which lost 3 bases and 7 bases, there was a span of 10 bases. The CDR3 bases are TGCAGTGCTAGTGGGGGAGACCAGCCCCAGCATTTT. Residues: CSASGGDQPQHF.

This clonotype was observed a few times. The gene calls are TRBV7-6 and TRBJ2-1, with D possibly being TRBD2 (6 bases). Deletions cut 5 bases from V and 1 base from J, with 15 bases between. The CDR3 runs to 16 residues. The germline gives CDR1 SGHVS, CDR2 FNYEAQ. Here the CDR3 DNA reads TGTGCCAGCAGCACCGGGACTTTTGCTTCCTACAATGAGCAGTTCTTC. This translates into CASSTGTFASYNEQFF.

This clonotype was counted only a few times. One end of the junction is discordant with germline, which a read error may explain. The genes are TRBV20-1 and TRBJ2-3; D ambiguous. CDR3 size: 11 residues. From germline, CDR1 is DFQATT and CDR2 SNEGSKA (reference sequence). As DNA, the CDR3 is TGCAGTGCTAGAGGGGCTCAGAAAATCCATTTT. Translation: CSARGAQKIHF.

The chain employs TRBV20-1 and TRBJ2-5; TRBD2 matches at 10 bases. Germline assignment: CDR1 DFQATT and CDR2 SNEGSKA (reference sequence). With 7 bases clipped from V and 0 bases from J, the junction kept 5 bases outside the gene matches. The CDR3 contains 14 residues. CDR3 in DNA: TGCAGTGTCCTTAGCGGGAGGAACCAAGAGACCCAGTACTTC. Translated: CSVLSGRNQETQYF.